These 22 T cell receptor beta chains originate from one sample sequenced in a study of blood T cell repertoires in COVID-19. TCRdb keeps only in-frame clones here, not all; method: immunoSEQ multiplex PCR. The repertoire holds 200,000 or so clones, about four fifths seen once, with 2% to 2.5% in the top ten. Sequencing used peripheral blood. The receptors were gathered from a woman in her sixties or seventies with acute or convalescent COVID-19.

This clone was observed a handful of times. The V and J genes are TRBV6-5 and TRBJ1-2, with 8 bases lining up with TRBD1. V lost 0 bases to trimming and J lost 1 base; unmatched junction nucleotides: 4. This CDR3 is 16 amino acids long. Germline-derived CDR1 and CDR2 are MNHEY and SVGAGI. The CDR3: CASSYSWDRRNYGYTF. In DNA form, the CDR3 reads TGTGCCAGCAGTTACTCCTGGGACAGGCGTAACTATGGCTACACCTTC.

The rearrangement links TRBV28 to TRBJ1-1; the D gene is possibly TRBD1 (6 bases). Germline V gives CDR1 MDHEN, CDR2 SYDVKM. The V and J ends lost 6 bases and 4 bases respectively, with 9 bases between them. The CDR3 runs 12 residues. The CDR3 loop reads CASRTGSTEAFF. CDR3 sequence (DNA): TGTGCCAGCAGAACAGGGAGCACTGAAGCTTTCTTT.

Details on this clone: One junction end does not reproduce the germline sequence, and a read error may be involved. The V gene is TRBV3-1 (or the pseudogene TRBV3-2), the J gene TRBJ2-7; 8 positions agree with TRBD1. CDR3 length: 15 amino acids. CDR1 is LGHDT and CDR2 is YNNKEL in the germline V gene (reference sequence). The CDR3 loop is CASTQRLGQAYEQYF. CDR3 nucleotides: TGTGCCAGCACCCAAAGACTGGGACAGGCCTACGAGCAGTACTTC.

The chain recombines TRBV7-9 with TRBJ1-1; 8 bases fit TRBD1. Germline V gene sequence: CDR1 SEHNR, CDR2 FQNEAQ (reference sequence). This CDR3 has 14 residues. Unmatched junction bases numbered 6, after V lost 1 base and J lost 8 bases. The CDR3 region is CASSLDYRGSEAFF. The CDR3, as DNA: TGTGCCAGCAGCTTAGACTACAGGGGGAGCGAAGCTTTCTTT.

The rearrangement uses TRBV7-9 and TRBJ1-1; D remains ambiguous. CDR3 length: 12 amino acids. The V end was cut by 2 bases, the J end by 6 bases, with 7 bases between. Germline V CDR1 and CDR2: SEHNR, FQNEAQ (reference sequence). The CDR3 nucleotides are TGTGCCAGCAGCTTAATCGGAGCTGAAGCTTTCTTT. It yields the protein CASSLIGAEAFF.

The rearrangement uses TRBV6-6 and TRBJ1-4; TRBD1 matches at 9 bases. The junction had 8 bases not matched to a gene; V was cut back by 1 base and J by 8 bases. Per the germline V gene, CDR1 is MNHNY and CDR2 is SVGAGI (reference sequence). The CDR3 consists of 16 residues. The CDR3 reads CASSYFPGQGREKLFF. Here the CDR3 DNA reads TGTGCCAGCAGTTACTTTCCGGGACAGGGTAGGGAAAAACTGTTTTTT.

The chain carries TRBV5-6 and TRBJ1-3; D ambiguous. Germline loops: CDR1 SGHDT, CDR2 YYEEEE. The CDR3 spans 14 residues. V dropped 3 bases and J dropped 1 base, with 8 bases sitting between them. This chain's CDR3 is CASSSRSSGNTIYF. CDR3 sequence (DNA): TGTGCCAGCAGCTCGCGTTCGTCTGGAAACACCATATATTTT.

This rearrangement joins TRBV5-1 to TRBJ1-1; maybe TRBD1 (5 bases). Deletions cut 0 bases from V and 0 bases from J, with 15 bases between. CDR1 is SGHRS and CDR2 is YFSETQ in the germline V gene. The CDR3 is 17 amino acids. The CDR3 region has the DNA TGCGCCAGCAGCTTGGGGCAGGGCTACAAAATGAACACTGAAGCTTTCTTT. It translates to CASSLGQGYKMNTEAFF.

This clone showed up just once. The CDR3 coding sequence is TGTGCCAGCAGTCCCGGGACAAGCTATGGCTACACCTTC. The encoded protein is CASSPGTSYGYTF. J is TRBJ1-2 and V is TRBV6-2 or TRBV6-3, with D possibly being TRBD1 (6 bases). In germline, CDR1 is MNHEY, CDR2 SVGEGT. Between the trimmed V and J ends, which lost 5 bases and 4 bases, there was a span of 11 bases. This CDR3 contains 13 residues.

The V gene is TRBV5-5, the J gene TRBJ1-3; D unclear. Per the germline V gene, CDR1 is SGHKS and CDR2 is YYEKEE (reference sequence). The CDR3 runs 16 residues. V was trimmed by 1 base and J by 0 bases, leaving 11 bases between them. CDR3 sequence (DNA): TGTGCCAGCAGCTTGTTGGAGAGCAGCTCTGGAAACACCATATATTTT. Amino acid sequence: CASSLLESSSGNTIYF.

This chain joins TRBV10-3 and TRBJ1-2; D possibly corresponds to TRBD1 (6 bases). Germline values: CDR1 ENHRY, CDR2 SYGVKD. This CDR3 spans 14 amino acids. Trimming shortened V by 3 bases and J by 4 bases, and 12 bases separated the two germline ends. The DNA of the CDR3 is TGTGCCATCAGTGATCTGGACAGACGCTATGGCTACACCTTC. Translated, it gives CAISDLDRRYGYTF.

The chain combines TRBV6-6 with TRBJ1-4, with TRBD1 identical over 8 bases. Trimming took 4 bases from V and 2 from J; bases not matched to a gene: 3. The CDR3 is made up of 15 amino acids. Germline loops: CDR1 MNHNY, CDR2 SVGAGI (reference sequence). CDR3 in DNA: TGTGCCAGCAGTTTCAACAGGGGGACTAATGAAAAACTGTTTTTT. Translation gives CASSFNRGTNEKLFF.

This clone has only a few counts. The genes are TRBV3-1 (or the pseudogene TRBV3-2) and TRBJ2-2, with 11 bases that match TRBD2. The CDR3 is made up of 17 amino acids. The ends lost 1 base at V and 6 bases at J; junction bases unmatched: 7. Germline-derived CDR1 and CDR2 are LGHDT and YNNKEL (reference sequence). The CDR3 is CASSQALAGGGAGELFF. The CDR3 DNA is TGTGCCAGCAGCCAAGCTCTAGCGGGGGGAGGTGCCGGGGAGCTGTTTTTT.

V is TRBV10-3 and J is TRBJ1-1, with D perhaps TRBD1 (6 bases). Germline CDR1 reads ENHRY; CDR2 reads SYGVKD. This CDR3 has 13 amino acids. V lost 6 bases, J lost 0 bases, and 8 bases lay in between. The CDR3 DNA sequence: TGTGCCATCAGGGGGGACATGAACACTGAAGCTTTCTTT. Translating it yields CAIRGDMNTEAFF.

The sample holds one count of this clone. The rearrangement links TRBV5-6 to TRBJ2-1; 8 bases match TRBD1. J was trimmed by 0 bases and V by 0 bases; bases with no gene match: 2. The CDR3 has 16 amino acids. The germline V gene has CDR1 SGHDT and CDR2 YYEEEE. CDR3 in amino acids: CASSLGTGSSYNEQFF. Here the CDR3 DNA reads TGTGCCAGCAGCTTGGGGACAGGGAGCTCCTACAATGAGCAGTTCTTC.

CDR3 sequence (DNA): TGTGCCAGCAGCACCCAACTAGCGGGACTCGGGGGCAATGAGCAGTTCTTC. This encodes CASSTQLAGLGGNEQFF. The chain recombines TRBV7-2 with TRBJ2-1; the match to TRBD2 covers 10 bases. The CDR3 runs 17 residues. Trimming removed 5 bases from V and 6 bases from J; junction bases left unmatched: 13. The V gene's germline CDR1 is SGHTA and CDR2 FQGNSA. Full variable domain (outside the CDR3, taken from reference TRBV7-2 and TRBJ2-1): GAGVSQSPSNKVTEKGKDVELRCDPISGHTALYWYRQSLGQGLEFLIYFQGNSAPDKSGLPSDRFSAERTGGSVSTLTIQRTQQEDSAVYLCASSTQLAGLGGNEQFFGPGTRLTVL.

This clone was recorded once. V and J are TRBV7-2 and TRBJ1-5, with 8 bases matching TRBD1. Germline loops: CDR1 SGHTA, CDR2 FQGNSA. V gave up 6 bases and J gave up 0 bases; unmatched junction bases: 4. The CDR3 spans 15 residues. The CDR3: CASRRDRNSNQPQHF. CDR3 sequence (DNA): TGTGCCAGCAGACGGGACAGGAATAGCAATCAGCCCCAGCATTTT.

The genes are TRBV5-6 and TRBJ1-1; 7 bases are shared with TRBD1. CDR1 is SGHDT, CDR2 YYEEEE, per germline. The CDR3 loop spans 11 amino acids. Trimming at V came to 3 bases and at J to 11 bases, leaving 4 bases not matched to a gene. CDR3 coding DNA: TGTGCCAGCAGCTCCGACAGGGATGCTTTCTTT. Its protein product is CASSSDRDAFF.

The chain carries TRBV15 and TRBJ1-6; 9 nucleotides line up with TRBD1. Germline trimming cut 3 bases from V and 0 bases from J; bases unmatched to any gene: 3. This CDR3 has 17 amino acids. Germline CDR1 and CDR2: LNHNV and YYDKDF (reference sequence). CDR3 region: CATSRDRGSSYNSPLHF. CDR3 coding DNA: TGTGCCACCAGCAGGGACAGGGGAAGCTCCTATAATTCACCCCTCCACTTT.

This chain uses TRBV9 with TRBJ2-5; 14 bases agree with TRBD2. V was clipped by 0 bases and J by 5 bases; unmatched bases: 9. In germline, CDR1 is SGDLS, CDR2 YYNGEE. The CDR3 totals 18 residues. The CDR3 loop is CASSVEPGLAGVRETQYF. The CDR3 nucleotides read TGTGCCAGCAGCGTAGAACCGGGACTAGCGGGGGTGAGGGAGACCCAGTACTTC.

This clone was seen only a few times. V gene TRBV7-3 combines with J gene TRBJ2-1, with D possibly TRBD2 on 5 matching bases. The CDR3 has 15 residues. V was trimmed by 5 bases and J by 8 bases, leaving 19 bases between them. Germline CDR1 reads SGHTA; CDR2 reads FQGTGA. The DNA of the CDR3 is TGTGCCAGCAGCCCAGGACCGGGGTGGGTGTATGAGCAGTTCTTC. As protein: CASSPGPGWVYEQFF. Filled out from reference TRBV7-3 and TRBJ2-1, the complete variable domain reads GAGVSQTPSNKVTEKGKYVELRCDPISGHTALYWYRQSLGQGPEFLIYFQGTGAADDSGLPNDRFFAVRPEGSVSTLKIQRTERGDSAVYLCASSPGPGWVYEQFFGPGTRLTVL.

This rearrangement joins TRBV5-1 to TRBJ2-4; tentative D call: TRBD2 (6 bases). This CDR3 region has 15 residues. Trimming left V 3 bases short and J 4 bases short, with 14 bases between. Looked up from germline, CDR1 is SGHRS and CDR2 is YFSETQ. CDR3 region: CASSSGGLEKNIQYF. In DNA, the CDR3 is TGCGCCAGCAGCTCAGGAGGGCTGGAGAAAAACATTCAGTACTTC. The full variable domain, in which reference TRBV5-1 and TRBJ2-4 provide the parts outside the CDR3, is KAGVTQTPRYLIKTRGQQVTLSCSPISGHRSVSWYQQTPGQGLQFLFEYFSETQRNKGNFPGRFSGRQFSNSRSEMNVSTLELGDSALYLCASSSGGLEKNIQYFGAGTRLSVL.